This T cell receptor beta chain derives from a study of tumor T cells in aggressive B-cell lymphoma. This CDR3 has 14 residues. V shed 2 bases and J shed 4 bases, with 12 bases lying between them. In germline, CDR1 is SGHTA, CDR2 FQGNSA. The protocol was immunoSEQ multiplex PCR, while the TCRdb copy is restricted to in-frame clones and leaves out a portion. This table has more than 3,000 clones, about 69% appearing once. The V call is TRBV7-2, the J call TRBJ2-7, with D possibly matching TRBD2 (6 bases). Sequencing was done on a sample of tumor tissue. The TCR originated in an adult with diffuse large B cell lymphoma. CDR3 bases: TGTGCCAGCAGCTTATCTCGGGAGCATTACGAGCAGTACTTC. This sequence encodes CASSLSREHYEQYF.